The source of this TCR beta chain is a study of OX40 agonist ivuxolimab in advanced cancers. Background for the entire study: Ivuxolimab was a fully human IgG2 agonistic monoclonal antibody targeting the costimulatory receptor OX40 (CD134). Partial responses occurred in three dose-escalation patients: two with cutaneous melanoma and one with hepatocellular carcinoma. Patients were allowed to have had prior anti-PD-1, anti-PD-L1 or anti-CTLA-4 therapy, and approximately 37% of the dose-escalation patients had been treated with checkpoint inhibitors. The point of sequencing TCRbeta in the periphery was to test whether ivuxolimab changed TCR sequence diversity and drove clonal T-cell expansion. Of the approximately 50 dose-escalation patients, hepatocellular carcinoma was present in about 20, melanoma in some 15, renal cell carcinoma in 9 and head and neck cancer in 9. The dose-escalation cohort was 80% to 90% male with a mean age of around 62 years, ranging from roughly 23 to 79. Intravenous ivuxolimab was administered to patients every 2 weeks at six dose levels: 0.01, 0.1, 0.3, 1.5, 3 and 10 mg/kg. The paper describes the monotherapy dose-escalation part (N ≈ 49 patients) of the phase I trial of ivuxolimab. On the study overall, not on this receptor specifically: Low levels of normalized T-cell clonal expansion were also seen in some nonresponding patients. After ivuxolimab, expanded clones were on average more numerous among CD8+ T cells than among CD4+ T cells. Clonal expansion of both CD4+ and CD8+ blood T cells was observed from baseline to week 6 at doses 0.1 to 3.0 mg/kg. The antigen specificity of the clonally expanded peripheral T cells was not determined. In the 0.1-3.0 mg/kg groups, partial responders had among the lowest normalized peripheral clonal expansion, particularly in CD8+ T cells.

To sequence the TCRbeta CDR3 region, genomic DNA was isolated from the sorted cells. TCRbeta CDR3 regions were sequenced using the immunoSEQ Assay. Here the immuneACCESS table is served through TCRdb, limited to in-frame sequences with V and J called. Missing clones are a known gap in these copies; in checked studies unresolved V genes cover under half, and the rest lacks a known reason. In this sample the table shows around 20,000 clones, 88% of which occur a single time. The ten top clones hold 30% to 35% of the sample. Regarding this clone: Its antigen is not yet known. Base qualities are not provided; no much larger clone lies one nucleotide away.

Patients with autoimmune disease history or receiving systemic immunosuppression were excluded from the trial. In every dose cohort, peripheral blood was drawn for TCR sequencing at baseline, cycle 4 day 1, and cycle 7 day 1. Samples were obtained from an open-label, multicenter, first-in-human phase I dose-escalation trial of ivuxolimab. Adults with locally advanced or metastatic head and neck squamous cell, hepatocellular, melanoma or renal cell carcinoma were enrolled in the trial. Before TCR sequencing, CD4+ T cells and CD8+ T cells from peripheral blood were sorted into separate populations. CDR1 MNHNS and CDR2 SASEGT are derived from the germline V gene. V lost 6 bases and J lost 4 bases, and the count of bases not matched to a germline gene is 5. From its cysteine to its phenylalanine, the CDR3 spans 14 amino acids. Only the CDR3 part of the read is kept: 42 bases, read in frame from the first base.

The receptor chain draws on TRBV6-1 and TRBJ2-5; the central 10 bases match TRBD2. This clonotype was sampled from an adult with an advanced solid tumor such as melanoma, head and neck, liver or kidney cancer. Sequenced material: CD4+ or CD8+ T cells sorted from blood, taken in a trial of the OX40 agonist ivuxolimab. CDR3 reads: CASRGLAGVETQYF. The DNA sequence is TGTGCCAGCAGGGGGCTAGCGGGAGTAGAGACCCAGTACTTC.